The 27 T cell receptor beta chains below come from one sample, sequenced in a study of blood T cell repertoires in COVID-19. Profiling relied on immunoSEQ multiplex PCR, and the TCRdb table lists in-frame clones only, not all of them. This table has around 220,000 clones, approximately 81% appearing once. Sequenced sample: peripheral blood. Receptors originate from a woman aged 80 or older with acute or convalescent COVID-19.

The chain uses TRBV15 and TRBJ2-5, with 11 bases aligning to TRBD2. With 3 bases clipped from V and 3 bases from J, the junction kept 3 bases outside the gene matches. The CDR3 has 15 amino acids. Germline lookup yields CDR1 LNHNV and CDR2 YYDKDF (reference sequence). The CDR3 is CATSSALAGEETQYF. The CDR3 nucleotides read TGTGCCACCAGCAGCGCACTAGCGGGAGAAGAGACCCAGTACTTC.

V is TRBV30 and J is TRBJ2-7, with 8 bases matching TRBD2. Germline V gene data show CDR1 as GTSNPN and CDR2 as SVGIG (reference sequence). CDR3 length equals 17 residues. The J segment lost 3 bases and the V segment lost 4 bases, leaving 17 bases of the junction unmatched. CDR3 nucleotides: TGTGCCTGGATGCCAGGGGAGGCGGCGGGAGGTCACTACGAGCAGTACTTC. This gives the protein CAWMPGEAAGGHYEQYF.

The rearrangement links TRBV7-2 to TRBJ1-2, with D tentatively TRBD1 (5 bases). The CDR3 is 14 residues long. CDR1 and CDR2 (germline): SGHTA, FQGNSA. Trimming removed 7 bases from V and 5 bases from J, with 17 bases in between. The CDR3 DNA sequence: TGTGCCAGCAACACTTGGGGCAGCCCTTATGGCTACACCTTC. Amino acids: CASNTWGSPYGYTF.

The chain couples TRBV27 to TRBJ1-6, with D hard to call. This CDR3 is 13 amino acids long. Per germline, CDR1 MNHEY and CDR2 SMNVEV (reference sequence). V lost 0 bases and J 10 bases, leaving 7 bases between the germline ends. The CDR3 DNA is TGTGCCAGCAGTTTATCGGTCAGGTCACCCCTCCACTTT. Protein product: CASSLSVRSPLHF.

In DNA form, the CDR3 reads TGTGCCTGGAGTGTGACAGAGAACACTGAAGCTTTCTTT. Translated: CAWSVTENTEAFF. This chain links TRBV30 with TRBJ1-1, with D possibly being TRBD1 (5 bases). V lost 0 bases and J 1 base, leaving 6 bases between the germline ends. The germline gives CDR1 GTSNPN, CDR2 SVGIG (reference sequence). The length of the CDR3 is 13 residues.

The chain combines TRBV11-3 with TRBJ2-1; 7 bases line up with TRBD2. This CDR3 is 18 amino acids long. V lost 0 bases and J lost 1; bases outside the gene matches: 9. Per the germline V gene, CDR1 is SGHNT and CDR2 is YENEEA. The CDR3 spells CASSLEVAGDLSYNEQFF. The CDR3 DNA is TGTGCCAGCAGCTTAGAGGTGGCGGGGGATCTATCCTACAATGAGCAGTTCTTC.

The chain employs TRBV6-1 and TRBJ2-2; 7 bases are shared with TRBD2. The CDR3 runs 13 residues. V lost 3 bases and J lost 8; bases outside the gene matches: 3. Germline lookup yields CDR1 MNHNS and CDR2 SASEGT. The CDR3 reads CASSDERDGELFF. For the CDR3, the DNA is TGTGCCAGCAGTGACGAGCGGGATGGGGAGCTGTTTTTT.

The gene calls are TRBV7-2 and TRBJ2-2; weak D call: TRBD2 (5 bases). V gave up 0 bases and J gave up 4 bases, with 12 bases separating them. Germline V gene sequence: CDR1 SGHTA, CDR2 FQGNSA. CDR3 length equals 16 residues. The CDR3 spells CASSLAVGASTGELFF. As DNA, the CDR3 is TGTGCCAGCAGCTTAGCGGTGGGAGCGAGCACCGGGGAGCTGTTTTTT.

This clone was counted only a few times. The chain joins TRBV9 to TRBJ2-1; 10 nucleotides match TRBD2. The CDR3 totals 17 residues. V lost 0 bases and J lost 0; bases outside the gene matches: 3. Germline V gives CDR1 SGDLS, CDR2 YYNGEE. CDR3 DNA: TGTGCCAGCAGCGTAGGGACTAGCGGAGTCTCCTACAATGAGCAGTTCTTC. This translates into CASSVGTSGVSYNEQFF.

This clone appeared a single time. The genes are TRBV19 and TRBJ1-1; 7 nucleotides line up with TRBD1. This CDR3 spans 15 amino acids. Germline CDR1 is LNHDA and CDR2 is SQIVND (reference sequence). After removal of 5 bases from V and 4 bases from J, the junction contained 10 bases not matched to a gene. This chain's CDR3 is CASSLGTAMGTEAFF. The DNA for the CDR3 is TGTGCCAGTAGTCTCGGGACAGCGATGGGCACTGAAGCTTTCTTT. Using reference TRBV19 and TRBJ1-1 for the parts outside the CDR3, the full variable domain is DGGITQSPKYLFRKEGQNVTLSCEQNLNHDAMYWYRQDPGQGLRLIYYSQIVNDFQKGDIAEGYSVSREKKESFPLTVTSAQKNPTAFYLCASSLGTAMGTEAFFGQGTRLTVV.

This clone appeared a few times. Written as DNA, the CDR3 is TGTGCCAGCAGTTACGAGGGTCAGGGGCATCAGCCCCAGCATTTT. Protein product: CASSYEGQGHQPQHF. The chain uses TRBV6-2 or TRBV6-3 and TRBJ1-5; perhaps TRBD1 as D (6 bases). The germline V gene has CDR1 MNHEY and CDR2 SVGEGT. Trimming shortened V by 2 bases and J by 5 bases, and 13 bases separated the two germline ends. There are 15 residues in the CDR3.

J is TRBJ1-5 and V is TRBV6-2 or TRBV6-3; the D is unclear. The germline V gene has CDR1 MNHEY and CDR2 SVGEGT. Trimming cost V 0 bases and J 5 bases, with 14 bases left between them. CDR3 size: 16 residues. CDR3 in DNA: TGTGCCAGCAGTTACTCGAAGGGCGGGTGGGATCAGCCCCAGCATTTT. This encodes CASSYSKGGWDQPQHF.

V gene TRBV7-9 combines with J gene TRBJ1-6, with D possibly being TRBD1 (6 bases). Trimming cost V 5 bases and J 8 bases, with 22 bases left between them. The CDR3 is 17 residues long. CDR1 is SEHNR, CDR2 FQNEAQ, per germline (reference sequence). The CDR3 loop is CASSHILIGGGHSPLHF. CDR3 DNA: TGTGCCAGCAGCCACATTCTTATAGGGGGGGGGCATTCACCCCTCCACTTT.

The chain combines TRBV12-5 with TRBJ2-7; a possible D gene is TRBD2 (6 bases). The CDR3 consists of 16 residues. The V and J ends lost 4 bases and 2 bases respectively, with 18 bases between them. Germline lookup yields CDR1 LGHNT and CDR2 FRNRAP. For the CDR3, the DNA is TGTGCTAGTGGTTCCCATCAGGGTACGGGAGCCTACGAGCAGTACTTC. It encodes CASGSHQGTGAYEQYF.

This clone was detected only a few times. The chain employs TRBV25-1 and TRBJ1-4; 10 bases are shared with TRBD1. V lost 6 bases and J lost 8; bases outside the gene matches: 12. The germline V gene encodes CDR1 MGHDK and CDR2 SYGVNS. CDR3 size: 16 residues. The CDR3 here is CASSDTRQGAVEKLFF. The CDR3 DNA follows: TGTGCCAGCAGCGACACGAGACAGGGGGCGGTAGAAAAACTGTTTTTT.

The rearrangement links TRBV4-3 to TRBJ1-6; no clear D gene. V lost 0 bases to trimming and J lost 5 bases, with 8 bases between them. The CDR3 has 15 amino acids. Germline CDR1 is LGHNA and CDR2 is YSLEER. Written as DNA, the CDR3 is TGCGCCAGCAGCCAAGATCGGCGGAATAATTCACCCCTCCACTTT. Protein sequence: CASSQDRRNNSPLHF.

This chain joins TRBV7-9 and TRBJ2-5; 10 bases match TRBD2. Trimming cost V 1 base and J 5 bases; bases outside gene matches: 4. The CDR3 has 15 amino acids. Looked up from germline, CDR1 is SEHNR and CDR2 is FQNEAQ (reference sequence). CDR3: CASSLGTSGWETQYF. In DNA form, the CDR3 reads TGTGCCAGCAGCTTAGGGACTAGCGGTTGGGAGACCCAGTACTTC.

CDR3 sequence (DNA): TGTGCCAGCAGCCGGGACAGGGGGCTAAACACTGAAGCTTTCTTT. It yields the protein CASSRDRGLNTEAFF. V and J are TRBV14 and TRBJ1-1; 12 bases are a match to TRBD1. V shed 4 bases and J 2 bases; nucleotides not matched to a gene: 2. The CDR3 spans 15 residues. Germline lookup yields CDR1 SGHDN and CDR2 FVKESK. Full variable domain (rest looked up from reference TRBV14 and TRBJ1-1): EAGVTQFPSHSVIEKGQTVTLRCDPISGHDNLYWYRRVMGKEIKFLLHFVKESKQDESGMPNNRFLAERTGGTYSTLKVQPAELEDSGVYFCASSRDRGLNTEAFFGQGTRLTVV.

The rearrangement links TRBV5-5 to TRBJ2-5, with TRBD2 identical over 13 bases. With V trimmed by 1 base and J by 4 bases, 7 bases remained unmatched. The CDR3 is 17 amino acids. Germline V gene lookup returns CDR1 SGHKS and CDR2 YYEKEE (reference sequence). DNA for the CDR3: TGTGCCAGCAGCTTGACTAGCGGGAGGGCCTTTGGAGAGACCCAGTACTTC. It codes for CASSLTSGRAFGETQYF.

This clone was counted once. The chain uses TRBV2 and TRBJ2-2, with D perhaps matching TRBD1 (6 bases). V was shortened by 6 bases and J by 6 bases, with 17 bases between the two germline ends. There are 15 residues in the CDR3. Germline CDR1 is SNHLY and CDR2 is FYNNEI. The CDR3 sequence: CASSERTARPGELFF. CDR3 in DNA: TGTGCCAGCAGCGAAAGGACAGCCCGGCCCGGGGAGCTGTTTTTT.

This clone was observed once. The chain recombines TRBV10-3 with TRBJ1-2, with D possibly being TRBD1 (6 bases). The germline CDR1 and CDR2 sequences are ENHRY and SYGVKD. V was shortened by 2 bases and J by 3 bases, with 7 bases between the two germline ends. This CDR3 comprises 13 residues. CDR3 in amino acids: CAISEKGDYGYTF. CDR3 sequence (DNA): TGTGCCATCAGTGAGAAGGGGGACTATGGCTACACCTTC.

V gene TRBV6-5 combines with J gene TRBJ1-2; D unresolved. The V and J ends lost 7 bases and 8 bases respectively, with 14 bases between them. The length of the CDR3 is 12 residues. Germline V lookup: CDR1 MNHEY, CDR2 SVGAGI. The DNA of the CDR3 is TGTGCCAGCACCCGGGCAGGAGGAGGCTACACCTTC. This gives the protein CASTRAGGGYTF.

V usage is TRBV5-1 and J usage is TRBJ1-5, with D unresolved. This CDR3 spans 14 amino acids. Germline V gives CDR1 SGHRS, CDR2 YFSETQ. The V and J ends lost 0 bases and 3 bases respectively, with 7 bases between them. The CDR3 here is CASSLGQNNQPQHF. The CDR3, as DNA: TGCGCCAGCAGCTTGGGTCAGAACAATCAGCCCCAGCATTTT.

The rearrangement joins TRBV6-5 to TRBJ1-4; D is undetermined. V lost 4 bases and J lost 5, with 14 bases in between. This CDR3 spans 15 amino acids. CDR1 and CDR2 (germline): MNHEY, SVGAGI. The CDR3 DNA reads TGTGCCAGCAGTTTCTCAGTCCGGGGAAATGAAAAACTGTTTTTT. Translated: CASSFSVRGNEKLFF.

The J gene is TRBJ1-2, the V gene TRBV18; D is undetermined. Per germline, CDR1 KGHSH and CDR2 LQKENI. Trimming cost V 6 bases and J 2 bases, with 16 bases left between them. The CDR3 has 15 residues. The CDR3 sequence is CASSPLAASNYGYTF. The CDR3 DNA reads as TGTGCCAGCTCTCCCCTGGCGGCGTCCAACTATGGCTACACCTTC.

The rearrangement uses TRBV9 and TRBJ2-1, with TRBD2 matching over 12 bases. Trimming removed 3 bases from V and 6 bases from J; junction bases left unmatched: 7. The CDR3 has 16 amino acids. The germline V gene has CDR1 SGDLS and CDR2 YYNGEE. CDR3 residues: CASSDPLAGGSNEQFF. In nucleotides, the CDR3 is TGTGCCAGCAGCGACCCACTAGCGGGAGGATCCAATGAGCAGTTCTTC.

This sequence joins TRBV5-1 and TRBJ1-3, with D maybe TRBD1 (5 bases). The V gene lost 4 bases and the J gene lost 4 bases, with 15 bases spanning the gap. The germline V gene encodes CDR1 SGHRS and CDR2 YFSETQ. This CDR3 spans 15 amino acids. CDR3 nucleotide sequence: TGCGCCAGCAGCACCGGAGGGGTCGTCGGAAACACCATATATTTT. As protein: CASSTGGVVGNTIYF.